Each of the 8 T cell receptor beta chains below was sequenced from the same sample in a study of blood T cell repertoires in COVID-19. The assay was immunoSEQ multiplex PCR, and TCRdb's table has in-frame clones only and misses some. The profile shows around 100,000 clones, roughly 84% of them singletons. Input material: peripheral blood. The receptors here all came from a man aged 65 to 85 with active or convalescent COVID-19.

The chain uses TRBV29-1 and TRBJ1-4, with unresolved D. Germline CDR1 reads SQVTM; CDR2 reads ANQGSEA. The CDR3 length is 12 residues. The V end was cut by 0 bases, the J end by 5 bases, with 4 bases between. CDR3 sequence reads: CSVEDLNEKLFF. The CDR3 DNA follows: TGCAGCGTTGAAGATCTGAATGAAAAACTGTTTTTT.

This chain connects TRBV6-5 to TRBJ2-5; 10 bases align to TRBD2. The CDR3 runs to 13 residues. Germline CDR1 and CDR2: MNHEY and SVGAGI. Trimming took 6 bases from V and 4 from J; bases not matched to a gene: 2. The DNA of the CDR3 is TGTGCCAGCAGGCGGACTAGCGGAGAGACCCAGTACTTC. The encoded protein is CASRRTSGETQYF.

The chain recombines TRBV7-9 with TRBJ1-1, with 10 bases matching TRBD1. Losses at the gene ends were 5 bases for V and 5 bases for J; bases not matched to a gene: 8. Germline-derived CDR1 and CDR2 are SEHNR and FQNEAQ (reference sequence). The length of the CDR3 is 15 residues. The chain's CDR3 is CASSLRTGGGTEAFF. The CDR3 DNA is TGTGCCAGCAGCCTCCGGACAGGGGGGGGAACTGAAGCTTTCTTT.

This chain uses TRBV7-2 with TRBJ2-4; TRBD2 agrees at 9 bases. The V gene's germline CDR1 is SGHTA and CDR2 FQGNSA. Trimming cost V 5 bases and J 0 bases; bases outside gene matches: 5. This CDR3 has 16 amino acids. CDR3 DNA: TGTGCCAGCAGCCCTGCGGGGGGGGAAGCCAAAAACATTCAGTACTTC. The encoded protein is CASSPAGGEAKNIQYF.

The rearrangement links TRBV2 to TRBJ2-3; D not resolved. The CDR3 loop spans 14 amino acids. The V and J ends lost 9 bases and 1 base respectively, with 14 bases between them. Germline V gives CDR1 SNHLY, CDR2 FYNNEI. This CDR3 is CARATTPGTDTQYF. In nucleotides, the CDR3 is TGTGCCAGGGCTACTACCCCAGGCACAGATACGCAGTATTTT.

The gene calls are TRBV27 and TRBJ2-5; 11 bases align to TRBD1. V lost 3 bases, J lost 3 bases, and 3 bases stayed unmatched. Germline CDR1 and CDR2: MNHEY and SMNVEV (reference sequence). CDR3 length: 15 amino acids. The DNA for the CDR3 is TGTGCCAGCAGTTTTCGGGACAGGGGGGAAGAGACCCAGTACTTC. As protein: CASSFRDRGEETQYF.

The table lists this clone with a count of one. The genes are TRBV9 and TRBJ2-1, with TRBD2 matching over 15 bases. V lost 0 bases, J lost 5 bases, and 3 bases stayed unmatched. The CDR3 is made up of 17 amino acids. Germline assignment: CDR1 SGDLS and CDR2 YYNGEE. CDR3 DNA sequence: TGTGCCAGCAGCGTAGCCGGACTAGCGGGGGGGGACAATGAGCAGTTCTTC. It is translated as CASSVAGLAGGDNEQFF.

This rearrangement joins TRBV19 to TRBJ1-5, with D possibly matching TRBD1 (5 bases). Germline CDR1 reads LNHDA; CDR2 reads SQIVND (reference sequence). Trimming took 6 bases from V and 2 from J, leaving 14 bases between them. The CDR3 extends over 15 amino acids. The CDR3: CASSRGGVGNQPQHF. The CDR3, as DNA: TGTGCCAGTAGCCGCGGGGGGGTGGGCAATCAGCCCCAGCATTTT.